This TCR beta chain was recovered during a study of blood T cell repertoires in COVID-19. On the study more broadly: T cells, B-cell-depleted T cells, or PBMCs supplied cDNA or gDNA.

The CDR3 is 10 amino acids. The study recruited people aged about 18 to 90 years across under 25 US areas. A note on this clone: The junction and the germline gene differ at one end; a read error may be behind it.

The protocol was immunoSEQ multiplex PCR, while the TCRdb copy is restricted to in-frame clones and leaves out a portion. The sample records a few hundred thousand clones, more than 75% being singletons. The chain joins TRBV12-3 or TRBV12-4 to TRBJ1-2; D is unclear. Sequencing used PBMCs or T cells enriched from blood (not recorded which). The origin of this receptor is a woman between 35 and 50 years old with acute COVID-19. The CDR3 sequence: CATLDRSAAF. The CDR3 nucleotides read TGTGCCACCCTAGACCGCTCCGCAGCCTTC.